This paragraph covers one T cell receptor beta chain sequence. 60 Vbeta and 13 Jbeta primers were used in PCR. Measured with immunoSEQ multiplex PCR; TCRdb has only the in-frame clones, and not every one. Altogether roughly 98,000 clones are present, roughly 76% being singletons, with the ten largest covering 2.5%. These data come from a study of cytomegalovirus exposure and HLA in healthy donors. Overall study context: Genotyping showed around 80% of about 370 donors falling in the Caucasian-associated ancestry cluster.

The V end was cut by 6 bases, the J end by 1 base, with 13 bases between. The length of the CDR3 is 15 residues. Germline V CDR1 and CDR2: LNHDA, SQIVND (reference sequence). The receptor was isolated from a man aged 50 or older in good health and CMV-seronegative. The specimen was PBMCs. This chain uses TRBV19 with TRBJ1-5, with D tentatively TRBD1 (5 bases). CDR3 residues: CASSKGFLSNQPQHF. The CDR3 DNA follows: TGTGCCAGTAGCAAGGGGTTTTTGAGCAATCAGCCCCAGCATTTT.